Presented here are 30 T cell receptor beta chains from one specimen sequenced in a study of blood T cell repertoires in COVID-19. Sequencing used immunoSEQ multiplex PCR; TCRdb keeps in-frame clones, though not all of them. The repertoire holds fewer than 350,000 clones, with 88% as singletons. Source material: PBMCs or T cells enriched from blood (not recorded which). The receptors here all came from a woman aged 55-70 years in a cohort exposed to, infected with or recovered from COVID-19 (not recorded which).

The chain recombines TRBV5-1 with TRBJ2-3, with D tentatively TRBD1 (6 bases). The germline V and J ends were trimmed by 1 base and 4 bases, with 10 bases remaining between them. The CDR3 sequence is 14 residues long. Per the germline V gene, CDR1 is SGHRS and CDR2 is YFSETQ. Here the CDR3 reads CASSLMQGSDTQYF. In nucleotides, the CDR3 is TGCGCCAGCAGCTTGATGCAGGGGTCAGATACGCAGTATTTT.

The chain recombines TRBV5-5 with TRBJ2-1; 8 bases match TRBD1. The CDR3 is 15 residues long. Unmatched junction bases numbered 8, after V lost 2 bases and J lost 7 bases. Germline V CDR1 and CDR2: SGHKS, YYEKEE (reference sequence). CDR3 sequence: CASSLPGQGRNEQFF. The CDR3, as DNA: TGTGCCAGCAGCTTACCCGGACAGGGCCGAAATGAGCAGTTCTTC.

This clone was seen a handful of times. This rearrangement joins TRBV6-6 to TRBJ2-1, with 7 bases identical to TRBD1. The CDR3 runs to 15 residues. Germline V CDR1 and CDR2: MNHNY, SVGAGI (reference sequence). J was trimmed by 3 bases and V by 5 bases; bases with no gene match: 7. The CDR3 region has the DNA TGTGCCAGCAGTCGCAGACAGGGTGGCTACAATGAGCAGTTCTTC. Its protein is CASSRRQGGYNEQFF.

The V call is TRBV19, the J call TRBJ1-4, with D uncertain. Trimming left V 10 bases short and J 7 bases short, with 16 bases between. Germline V gives CDR1 LNHDA, CDR2 SQIVND (reference sequence). The CDR3 runs 13 residues. CDR3 sequence: CATSDSGIEKLFF. CDR3 bases: TGTGCCACCAGCGACTCCGGGATTGAAAAACTGTTTTTT.

This clone was detected only a few times. This chain links TRBV10-1 with TRBJ2-7; D remains unclear. The V gene lost 3 bases and the J gene lost 3 bases, with 15 bases spanning the gap. Germline V gene data show CDR1 as WNHNN and CDR2 as SYGVQD (reference sequence). The CDR3 has 15 amino acids. CDR3 bases: TGCGCCAGCAGTGATAACCCGGGTGGCGGCTACGAGCAGTACTTC. This gives the protein CASSDNPGGGYEQYF.

The chain links TRBV12-3 or TRBV12-4 to TRBJ2-7; 8 bases agree with TRBD1. This CDR3 has 13 amino acids. V lost 6 bases and J lost 3; bases outside the gene matches: 4. CDR3 DNA sequence: TGTGCCAGCAGACAGGGGGGAAACTACGAGCAGTACTTC. It specifies CASRQGGNYEQYF.

This chain links TRBV27 with TRBJ2-3; TRBD2 matches 7 bases. Germline values: CDR1 MNHEY, CDR2 SMNVEV (reference sequence). This CDR3 comprises 15 residues. V was clipped by 4 bases and J by 2 bases; unmatched bases: 6. The CDR3 DNA sequence: TGTGCCAGCAGTTCCCTAGCGGAACCCACAGATACGCAGTATTTT. It codes for CASSSLAEPTDTQYF.

The chain couples TRBV24-1 to TRBJ2-1; no firm D call. V dropped 4 bases and J dropped 6 bases, with 18 bases sitting between them. The CDR3 has 16 amino acids. Germline V lookup: CDR1 KGHDR, CDR2 SFDVKD. CDR3 protein: CATSDTNRLTLNEQFF. In DNA form, the CDR3 reads TGTGCCACCAGTGACACAAATAGACTGACCCTCAATGAGCAGTTCTTC.

On this clone itself: In the same sample, other DNA sequences code for this CDR3. The V call is TRBV28, the J call TRBJ2-7; TRBD1 matches at 10 bases. Per germline, CDR1 MDHEN and CDR2 SYDVKM. The CDR3 has 13 amino acids. Trimming took 5 bases from V and 4 from J; bases not matched to a gene: 2. The CDR3 loop reads CASSPGQGYEQYF. DNA for the CDR3: TGTGCCAGCAGTCCGGGACAGGGGTACGAGCAGTACTTC.

This clone has more than one count but fewer than ten. J is TRBJ2-7 and V is TRBV11-1, with D perhaps TRBD1 (6 bases). The CDR3 has 13 amino acids. Germline lookup yields CDR1 SGHAT and CDR2 FQDESV (reference sequence). V lost 5 bases and J lost 2, with 10 bases in between. The CDR3 loop is CASSPDRTYEQYF. For the CDR3, the DNA is TGTGCCAGCAGCCCCGACAGGACCTACGAGCAGTACTTC.

The chain couples TRBV25-1 to TRBJ2-2; possible D gene TRBD1, 5 bases. The CDR3 consists of 15 residues. V was pared by 2 bases and J by 3 bases, with 10 bases between. Germline V gene sequence: CDR1 MGHDK, CDR2 SYGVNS. CDR3 sequence reads: CASSEQGAYTGELFF. DNA of the CDR3: TGTGCCAGCAGTGAACAAGGGGCATACACCGGGGAGCTGTTTTTT.

This chain joins TRBV7-2 and TRBJ1-5, with 8 bases fitting TRBD1. The CDR3 extends over 13 amino acids. From germline, CDR1 is SGHTA and CDR2 FQGNSA. The ends lost 6 bases at V and 4 bases at J; junction bases unmatched: 2. As DNA, the CDR3 is TGTGCCAGCAGTCGACAGGGGAATCAGCCCCAGCATTTT. This translates into CASSRQGNQPQHF. Using reference TRBV7-2 and TRBJ1-5 for the parts outside the CDR3, the full variable domain is GAGVSQSPSNKVTEKGKDVELRCDPISGHTALYWYRQSLGQGLEFLIYFQGNSAPDKSGLPSDRFSAERTGGSVSTLTIQRTQQEDSAVYLCASSRQGNQPQHFGDGTRLSIL.

The V call is TRBV27, the J call TRBJ1-1; D is perhaps TRBD1 (5 bases). Germline assignment: CDR1 MNHEY and CDR2 SMNVEV (reference sequence). V lost 4 bases, J lost 5 bases, and 20 bases lay in between. This CDR3 is 16 amino acids long. The CDR3: CASSSIPQGRRTEAFF. Written as DNA, the CDR3 is TGTGCCAGCAGTTCAATACCCCAGGGAAGGCGGACTGAAGCTTTCTTT.

This clone was seen only once. CDR3 amino acids: CASSLGGGREETQYF. The CDR3 DNA reads as TGTGCCAGCAGCTTAGGTGGGGGCAGGGAGGAGACCCAGTACTTC. V is TRBV7-3 and J is TRBJ2-5; TRBD1 is a possible D gene (6 bases). Germline V CDR1 and CDR2: SGHTA, FQGTGA. The V end was cut by 2 bases, the J end by 5 bases, with 15 bases between. This CDR3 is 15 amino acids long.

The chain joins TRBV27 to TRBJ2-1; 8 positions match TRBD1. Per germline, CDR1 MNHEY and CDR2 SMNVEV (reference sequence). V was pared by 3 bases and J by 8 bases, with 6 bases of the junction left unmatched. This CDR3 spans 14 amino acids. CDR3 loop: CASSLRTGIDEQFF. The CDR3 nucleotides are TGTGCCAGCAGTTTGAGGACAGGGATCGATGAGCAGTTCTTC.

V and J are TRBV5-4 and TRBJ2-7; 11 positions agree with TRBD2. This CDR3 is built from 14 residues. Germline loops: CDR1 SGHNT, CDR2 YYREEE (reference sequence). The junction had 5 bases not matched to a gene; V was cut back by 6 bases and J by 3 bases. CDR3 residues: CASTASGGNYEQYF. The DNA of the CDR3 is TGTGCCAGCACCGCTAGCGGGGGGAACTACGAGCAGTACTTC.

This chain connects TRBV7-9 to TRBJ1-2, with D possibly being TRBD1 (6 bases). CDR1 and CDR2 (germline): SEHNR, FQNEAQ (reference sequence). The CDR3 has 14 residues. Trimming left V 3 bases short and J 8 bases short, with 16 bases between. CDR3: CASSFFRGKEGYTF. In DNA form, the CDR3 reads TGTGCCAGCAGCTTCTTCAGGGGAAAAGAGGGCTACACCTTC. The entire variable domain, with the rest obtained from reference TRBV7-9 and TRBJ1-2, is as follows: DTGVSQNPRHKITKRGQNVTFRCDPISEHNRLYWYRQTLGQGPEFLTYFQNEAQLEKSRLLSDRFSAERPKGSFSTLEIQRTEQGDSAMYLCASSFFRGKEGYTFGSGTRLTVV.

The rearrangement joins TRBV28 to TRBJ1-5; 8 bases are shared with TRBD1. Germline V gives CDR1 MDHEN, CDR2 SYDVKM. The junction had 11 bases not matched to a gene; V was cut back by 6 bases and J by 1 base. The CDR3 is 17 residues long. The CDR3 DNA sequence: TGTGCCAGCAGAACTAACCGACAGGGGTCGAGCAATCAGCCCCAGCATTTT. This encodes CASRTNRQGSSNQPQHF.

The gene calls are TRBV30 and TRBJ1-6; the match to TRBD1 covers 9 bases. Germline loops: CDR1 GTSNPN, CDR2 SVGIG (reference sequence). The CDR3 extends over 23 amino acids. J was trimmed by 0 bases and V by 0 bases; bases with no gene match: 21. CDR3 in DNA: TGTGCCTGGAGTGTTCACTATTCCGGCGTCACAGGGGGCTGGAGCTCCTATAATTCACCCCTCCACTTT. It yields the protein CAWSVHYSGVTGGWSSYNSPLHF.

V and J are TRBV28 and TRBJ2-7; 8 bases are a match to TRBD2. V was clipped by 5 bases and J by 4 bases; unmatched bases: 7. The CDR3 is made up of 14 amino acids. CDR1 and CDR2 from the germline V gene are MDHEN and SYDVKM. CDR3 sequence (DNA): TGTGCCAGCAGTCCTTCCAGCGGGAGATACGAGCAGTACTTC. This translates into CASSPSSGRYEQYF.

V gene TRBV6-6 combines with J gene TRBJ2-7, with D perhaps TRBD2 (5 bases). This CDR3 comprises 15 residues. Trimming pared 2 bases from V and 1 base from J, leaving 12 bases between. Germline CDR1 MNHNY, CDR2 SVGAGI (reference sequence). DNA for the CDR3: TGTGCCAGCAGTTACAAGGCGGGTCCGTCCTACGAGCAGTACTTC. Translated, it gives CASSYKAGPSYEQYF.

This rearrangement joins TRBV9 to TRBJ2-1, with 11 bases that match TRBD2. Germline assignment: CDR1 SGDLS and CDR2 YYNGEE. The CDR3 has 16 residues. V trimming: 3 bases; J trimming: 6 bases; junction bases outside the gene matches: 8. DNA of the CDR3: TGTGCCAGCAGCGGAACCGGGACTAGCGGTAGCAATGAGCAGTTCTTC. Its translation is CASSGTGTSGSNEQFF. Combining the CDR3 with reference TRBV9 and TRBJ2-1 gives the whole variable domain DSGVTQTPKHLITATGQRVTLRCSPRSGDLSVYWYQQSLDQGLQFLIQYYNGEERAKGNILERFSAQQFPDLHSELNLSSLELGDSALYFCASSGTGTSGSNEQFFGPGTRLTVL.

This chain joins TRBV4-2 and TRBJ2-5; 7 bases map to TRBD2. With V trimmed by 4 bases and J by 5 bases, 7 bases remained unmatched. Germline CDR1 and CDR2: LGHNA and YNFKEQ. CDR3 length: 14 residues. The DNA for the CDR3 is TGTGCCAGCAGCCCCGGGGGGTATAGCGAGACCCAGTACTTC. This gives the protein CASSPGGYSETQYF.

The chain joins TRBV11-1 to TRBJ1-2; possible D gene TRBD1, 6 bases. This CDR3 comprises 13 residues. V shed 4 bases and J shed 8 bases, with 14 bases lying between them. The germline CDR1 and CDR2 sequences are SGHAT and FQDESV (reference sequence). Here the CDR3 reads CASSSQPGVGYTF. The CDR3 region has the DNA TGTGCCAGCAGCTCCCAACCAGGGGTGGGCTACACCTTC.

This chain links TRBV7-2 with TRBJ1-5, with TRBD1 matching 11 bases. Germline lookup yields CDR1 SGHTA and CDR2 FQGNSA. V trimming: 2 bases; J trimming: 5 bases; junction bases outside the gene matches: 8. The CDR3 extends over 17 amino acids. In DNA form, the CDR3 reads TGTGCCAGCAGCTTATCAGGGGGACAGGGGGGCTATCAGCCCCAGCATTTT. Translated, it gives CASSLSGGQGGYQPQHF.

V usage is TRBV4-2 and J usage is TRBJ1-2, with TRBD1 identical over 10 bases. CDR1 and CDR2 (germline): LGHNA, YNFKEQ. This CDR3 is 15 amino acids long. Trimming removed 3 bases from V and 0 bases from J; junction bases left unmatched: 1. The CDR3 loop is CASSQGTGANYGYTF. DNA for the CDR3: TGTGCCAGCAGCCAGGGGACAGGGGCTAACTATGGCTACACCTTC.

The chain has TRBV7-6 and TRBJ2-5; tentatively, D is TRBD1 (7 bases). Deletions cut 5 bases from V and 9 bases from J, with 19 bases between. This CDR3 is 14 amino acids long. Germline V lookup: CDR1 SGHVS, CDR2 FNYEAQ. CDR3 nucleotides: TGTGCCAGCAGCGTCTCAGGGGGGCAGGGGGCCCAGTACTTC. Encoded protein: CASSVSGGQGAQYF.

Only one count was recorded for this clone. V and J are TRBV28 and TRBJ1-5; TRBD1 is a possible D gene (5 bases). Trimming stripped 1 base from V and 3 bases from J, with 10 bases between. The germline gives CDR1 MDHEN, CDR2 SYDVKM. This CDR3 has 15 residues. The CDR3 DNA is TGTGCCAGCAGTTTATTAGGGGAATCCAATCAGCCCCAGCATTTT. Amino acids: CASSLLGESNQPQHF.

The genes are TRBV19 and TRBJ2-1, with 13 bases matching TRBD2. This CDR3 is built from 15 residues. Losses at the gene ends were 5 bases for V and 6 bases for J; bases not matched to a gene: 4. Looked up from germline, CDR1 is LNHDA and CDR2 is SQIVND (reference sequence). CDR3 in DNA: TGTGCCAGTAGTCCCTGGACTAGCGGGAGCAATGAGCAGTTCTTC. Amino acid sequence: CASSPWTSGSNEQFF.

This chain uses TRBV9 with TRBJ2-1; TRBD2 matches at 13 bases. V dropped 2 bases and J dropped 9; count of bases not matched to a gene: 8. Germline V lookup: CDR1 SGDLS, CDR2 YYNGEE. This CDR3 is built from 16 residues. This CDR3 reads CASSVTSGRAFSEQFF. The CDR3 nucleotides are TGTGCCAGCAGCGTTACTAGCGGGAGGGCCTTCAGTGAGCAGTTCTTC.